This T cell receptor (beta chain) was retrieved from a study of T cell repertoires in ileal Crohn's disease. General observations from the study: Every patient over 26.8% clonality showed endoscopic recurrence. Compared with non-smokers, active smokers at surgery showed more clonal expansions.

Worth noting for this clone: Its target is unknown.

The repertoire was sequenced with immunoSEQ multiplex PCR; TCRdb's copy has only in-frame clones and lacks some. The table shows 13,000 to 15,000 clones, with approximately 63% occurring only once. The germline CDR1 and CDR2 sequences are LNHDA and SQIVND (reference sequence). V lost 6 bases, J lost 7 bases, and 18 bases lay in between. The CDR3 runs to 14 residues. The sequence derives from an adult with Crohn's disease. Sequencing input: ileal tissue. This sequence joins TRBV19 and TRBJ1-2, with D hard to call. Here the CDR3 reads CASSPSVEVGGYTF. The CDR3 nucleotides are TGTGCCAGTAGCCCCTCAGTGGAGGTAGGTGGCTACACCTTC.